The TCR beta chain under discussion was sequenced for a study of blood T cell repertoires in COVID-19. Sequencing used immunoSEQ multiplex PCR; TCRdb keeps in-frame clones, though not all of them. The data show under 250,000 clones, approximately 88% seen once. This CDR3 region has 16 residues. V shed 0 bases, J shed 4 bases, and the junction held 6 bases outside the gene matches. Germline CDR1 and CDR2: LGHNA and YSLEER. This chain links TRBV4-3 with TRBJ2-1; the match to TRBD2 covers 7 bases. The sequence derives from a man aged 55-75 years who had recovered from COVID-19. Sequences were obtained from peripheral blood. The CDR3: CASSQELALIYNEQFF. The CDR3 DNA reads TGCGCCAGCAGCCAAGAACTAGCGCTAATATACAATGAGCAGTTCTTC.